This TCR beta chain was identified in a study of metastatic and nonmetastatic thyroid tumors. Study-wide background: Repertoire data that came from the blood and tumor or nodule tissue of malignant and benign thyroid patients were compared.

General study results and limits: Significantly higher TCR beta diversity was reportedly seen in malignant thyroid tumors than benign nodules, in blood and tumor.

No treatment of any kind had been given to any patient before thyroid surgery. This clone appeared many times. The antigen remains undetermined. The CDR3 is made up of 14 amino acids. V was cut by 2 bases and J by 6 bases, with 11 bases left in between. The germline V gene encodes CDR1 SNHLY and CDR2 FYNNEI. Per the original methods: To classify distant metastasis in papillary thyroid cancer, a model was built from CDR3 differences across clinicopathological groups. TCRdb reassembled clones from the PCR reads with MiXCR. These V and J calls originate from TCRdb's pipeline instead of the authors' own analysis. Of about 92,000 clones detected, just under 15% appear once; the ten largest clones hold roughly 3.6%.

V and J are TRBV2 and TRBJ1-5, with D possibly matching TRBD1 (6 bases). The receptor's source is a female donor with papillary thyroid cancer or a benign thyroid nodule (not recorded which). Some clones in this sample may be carry-over from other donors' samples. Material: blood. CDR3 region: CASSEWGGLQPQHF. DNA of the CDR3: TGTGCCAGCAGTGAATGGGGGGGGCTTCAGCCCCAGCATTTT.